One sample yielded the 16 T cell receptor beta chains listed below, sequenced in a study of T cells after yellow fever vaccination. In TCRdb, the 5' RACE reads were re-called with MiXCR into one record per CDR3 protein. Here the sample spans some 500,000 distinct CDR3 sequences, roughly 14% being singletons. The sample was PBMCs, taken on the day of the yellow fever booster vaccination. All receptors derive from a man between 25 and 39 years old who received the YFV17D yellow fever vaccine.

This chain links TRBV12-3 or TRBV12-4 with TRBJ2-1; possible D gene TRBD1, 5 bases. The V end lost 7 bases, the J end lost 9 bases, and 13 bases lay between the germline ends. The CDR3 contains 12 residues. The CDR3 nucleotides read TGTGCCAGCACCTTCCAGGGTTTTGAGCAGTTCTTC. Translated, it gives CASTFQGFEQFF.

The rearrangement links TRBV28 to TRBJ1-1; 8 bases are a match to TRBD1. This CDR3 is built from 15 residues. The trim removed 6 bases at V and 7 bases at J, leaving 13 bases unmatched. CDR1 is MDHEN and CDR2 is SYDVKM in the germline V gene. CDR3 loop: CASSPLDRDVREAFF. DNA of the CDR3: TGTGCCAGCAGCCCTTTGGACAGGGACGTACGTGAAGCTTTCTTT. Full variable domain (outside the CDR3, taken from reference TRBV28 and TRBJ1-1): DVKVTQSSRYLVKRTGEKVFLECVQDMDHENMFWYRQDPGLGLRLIYFSYDVKMKEKGDIPEGYSVSREKKERFSLILESASTNQTSMYLCASSPLDRDVREAFFGQGTRLTVV.

The chain carries TRBV20-1 and TRBJ2-5; D gene ambiguous. Between the trimmed V and J ends, which lost 6 bases and 5 bases, there was a span of 10 bases. Germline lookup yields CDR1 DFQATT and CDR2 SNEGSKA (reference sequence). The CDR3 loop spans 11 amino acids. This CDR3 reads CSARAWETQYF. CDR3 coding DNA: TGCAGTGCCCGGGCTTGGGAGACCCAGTACTTC.

This clonotype was observed a few times. The V and J genes are TRBV5-1 and TRBJ2-7, with 9 bases aligning to TRBD2. J gave up 1 base and V 5 bases, and 7 bases lay outside the gene matches. CDR3 length: 15 residues. CDR1 and CDR2 (germline): SGHRS, YFSETQ. This CDR3 is CASRAGTSSSYEQYF. Here the CDR3 DNA reads TGCGCCAGCAGGGCCGGGACTAGCTCTTCCTACGAGCAGTACTTC.

In the case of this clonotype: One end of the junction fails to match germline, which may point to a read error. The rearrangement uses TRBV4-3 and TRBJ2-5, with TRBD2 matching over 9 bases. Germline CDR1 and CDR2: LGHNA and YSLEER. The CDR3 loop spans 18 amino acids. DNA of the CDR3: TGCTCCAGCAGCCAAGAGCTTCCCTCGACTAGCGGACAAGAGACCCAGTACTTC. As protein: CSSSQELPSTSGQETQYF.

This clonotype has more than one count but fewer than ten. This chain uses TRBV12-3 or TRBV12-4 with TRBJ2-7, with a weak D call TRBD2 (6 bases). The CDR3 extends over 13 amino acids. V was pared by 11 bases and J by 4 bases, with 18 bases between. The CDR3 nucleotides read TGTGCCTCTTCGGAGGGGCAGTCTTACGAGCAGTACTTC. This translates into CASSEGQSYEQYF.

This clonotype was seen more than once but under ten times. This sequence joins TRBV20-1 and TRBJ2-2, with 8 nucleotides matching TRBD1. J was trimmed by 0 bases and V by 7 bases; bases with no gene match: 4. This CDR3 comprises 14 residues. Germline loops: CDR1 DFQATT, CDR2 SNEGSKA (reference sequence). CDR3 DNA: TGCAGTGTCAAGGGACAGGCGAACACCGGGGAGCTGTTTTTT. This encodes CSVKGQANTGELFF.

The rearrangement uses TRBV14 and TRBJ2-2, with TRBD2 as a possible D gene (5 bases). V lost 1 base and J 8 bases, leaving 11 bases between the germline ends. This CDR3 region has 14 residues. Germline V gene lookup returns CDR1 SGHDN and CDR2 FVKESK. The CDR3 loop is CASSQVSTGGELFF. In DNA form, the CDR3 reads TGTGCCAGCAGCCAAGTCAGCACGGGAGGGGAGCTGTTTTTT.

This clonotype was observed a handful of times. V usage is TRBV4-1 and J usage is TRBJ2-7, with 9 bases fitting TRBD1. In germline, CDR1 is MGHRA, CDR2 YSYEKL. The V segment lost 0 bases and the J segment 5 bases; nucleotides outside the gene matches: 8. CDR3 length: 16 amino acids. The CDR3 reads CASSQEGGQGKNEQYF. CDR3 bases: TGCGCCAGCAGCCAAGAGGGCGGACAGGGGAAAAACGAGCAGTACTTC.

V gene TRBV7-2 combines with J gene TRBJ2-3, with 10 nucleotides matching TRBD2. The CDR3 consists of 13 residues. Losses at the gene ends were 5 bases for V and 10 bases for J; bases not matched to a gene: 6. Germline lookup yields CDR1 SGHTA and CDR2 FQGNSA. The CDR3 coding sequence is TGTGCCAGCAGCCAACTAGCGGGGTCTCCGCAGTATTTT. It is translated as CASSQLAGSPQYF.

This chain connects TRBV6-2 or TRBV6-3 to TRBJ2-3; 7 nucleotides align to TRBD2. Germline assignment: CDR1 MNHEY and CDR2 SVGEGT. The CDR3 extends over 18 amino acids. The junction had 14 bases not matched to a gene; V was cut back by 4 bases and J by 1 base. DNA of the CDR3: TGTGCCAGCAGTTTCCGACTAGCTGCAAAGCTCCGCACAGATACGCAGTATTTT. It translates to CASSFRLAAKLRTDTQYF.

This clonotype was found a few times. V and J are TRBV12-3 or TRBV12-4 and TRBJ1-2; D possibly corresponds to TRBD1 (5 bases). This CDR3 is 14 amino acids long. Trimming took 3 bases from V and 7 from J, leaving 15 bases between them. In nucleotides, the CDR3 is TGTGCCAGCAGTTTTAGCAGGGATGGCACTGGCTACACCTTC. It codes for CASSFSRDGTGYTF.

This clonotype was seen more than once but under ten times. This rearrangement joins TRBV12-3 or TRBV12-4 to TRBJ2-3; the match to TRBD2 covers 7 bases. This CDR3 spans 15 amino acids. Losses at the gene ends were 6 bases for V and 10 bases for J; bases not matched to a gene: 16. CDR3 protein: CASSPGIYTGGAQYF. The CDR3 DNA sequence: TGTGCCAGCAGCCCGGGGATCTATACTGGGGGGGCGCAGTATTTT.

This clonotype was observed a handful of times. The chain joins TRBV7-6 to TRBJ2-1; 9 nucleotides align to TRBD2. Per the germline V gene, CDR1 is SGHVS and CDR2 is FNYEAQ. With V trimmed by 1 base and J by 9 bases, 10 bases remained unmatched. The CDR3 spans 16 residues. The CDR3: CASSLGGGRAQAEQFF. CDR3 sequence (DNA): TGTGCCAGCAGCTTAGGGGGCGGGAGGGCCCAGGCTGAGCAGTTCTTC.

The chain has TRBV12-3 or TRBV12-4 and TRBJ2-2; possibly TRBD2 for D (6 bases). V was trimmed by 2 bases and J by 5 bases, leaving 12 bases between them. The CDR3 extends over 15 amino acids. The CDR3 here is CASSLSAGPTGELFF. The CDR3 nucleotides are TGTGCCAGCAGTTTAAGCGCGGGACCGACCGGGGAGCTGTTTTTT.

V gene TRBV10-3 combines with J gene TRBJ1-1; no firm D call. The CDR3 totals 13 residues. Germline V gene lookup returns CDR1 ENHRY and CDR2 SYGVKD. V was trimmed by 7 bases and J by 4 bases, leaving 13 bases between them. This CDR3 is CAINDEVGTEAFF. CDR3 DNA: TGTGCCATCAATGACGAGGTCGGCACTGAAGCTTTCTTT.